These T cell receptor beta chains were read from a single sample in a study of beta chain features in type 1 diabetes. The assay was immunoSEQ multiplex PCR, and TCRdb's table has in-frame clones only and misses some. The sample includes approximately 150,000 clones, over 9.5% of them seen just once. The specimen sequenced was naive CD4+ T cells from blood. The receptor set was obtained from a man aged 18 to 29 in good health. The conserved cysteine and the conserved F or W are not part of the CDR3 here. Each record gives: J gene, V gene, CDR3 protein.

J gene: TRBJ1-5; V gene: TRBV19; CDR3 protein: ASSMRALRSNQPQH
J gene: TRBJ1-2; V gene: TRBV4-1; CDR3 protein: ASSPRDRVKTL
J gene: TRBJ1-3; V gene: TRBV7-2; CDR3 protein: ASSLGGTGSGNTIY
J gene: TRBJ1-5; V gene: TRBV6-1; CDR3 protein: ASEKEVVGNQPQH
J gene: TRBJ1-2; V gene: TRBV23-1; CDR3 protein: ASSQSKGSDGYT
J gene: TRBJ2-5; V gene: TRBV19; CDR3 protein: ASSLYSIGQQETQY
J gene: TRBJ2-2; V gene: TRBV7-2; CDR3 protein: ASSSRDIGTGELF
J gene: TRBJ2-5; V gene: TRBV5-1; CDR3 protein: ASRRQETQY
J gene: TRBJ2-2; V gene: TRBV5-4; CDR3 protein: ATRQGLTGELF
J gene: TRBJ1-6; V gene: TRBV21-1; CDR3 protein: ASSKGGFNNSPLH
J gene: TRBJ2-1; V gene: TRBV27; CDR3 protein: ASSSRSPYNEQF
J gene: TRBJ2-6; V gene: TRBV28; CDR3 protein: ASSVGGDPGANVLT
J gene: TRBJ1-2; V gene: TRBV18; CDR3 protein: ASTLQGADGYT
J gene: TRBJ1-5; V gene: TRBV2; CDR3 protein: ASSVDRGLNSNQPQH
J gene: TRBJ2-7; V gene: TRBV7-2; CDR3 protein: ASSHLTSGGATSYEQY
J gene: TRBJ2-1; V gene: TRBV30; CDR3 protein: AWRSYLGQRLF
J gene: TRBJ1-5; V gene: TRBV30; CDR3 protein: AWSQQGAQPQH
J gene: TRBJ2-1; V gene: TRBV6-6; CDR3 protein: ASSYSLAEYNEQF
J gene: TRBJ2-3; V gene: TRBV6-5; CDR3 protein: ASSYSWGPSDTQY
J gene: TRBJ2-5; V gene: TRBV7-2; CDR3 protein: ASSLGSGGAWETQY
J gene: TRBJ2-3; V gene: TRBV18; CDR3 protein: ASSTSGTRTDTQY
J gene: TRBJ1-2; V gene: TRBV9; CDR3 protein: ASSAQTGTGSYT
J gene: TRBJ2-1; V gene: TRBV9; CDR3 protein: ASSVEGASYNEQF
J gene: TRBJ2-6; V gene: TRBV28; CDR3 protein: ASSLWGGAGANVLT
J gene: TRBJ2-5; V gene: TRBV7-2; CDR3 protein: ASSKWVAGGETQY
J gene: TRBJ2-7; V gene: TRBV6-1; CDR3 protein: ASSGTGTASYEQY
J gene: TRBJ1-5; V gene: TRBV6-1; CDR3 protein: ASSEFRDQPQH
J gene: TRBJ2-7; V gene: TRBV5-1; CDR3 protein: ASSLVGGALSYEQY
J gene: TRBJ1-2; V gene: TRBV9; CDR3 protein: ASSPQGSGYGYT
J gene: TRBJ2-3; V gene: TRBV18; CDR3 protein: ASSPPGAGVADTQY
J gene: TRBJ1-5; V gene: TRBV6-1; CDR3 protein: ASALGGQGNQPQH
J gene: TRBJ1-6; V gene: TRBV7-2; CDR3 protein: ASSTGRSYNSPLH
J gene: TRBJ1-5; V gene: TRBV6-6; CDR3 protein: ASSEGTGMVQPQH
J gene: TRBJ1-2; V gene: TRBV5-1; CDR3 protein: ASSIGGIYGYT
J gene: TRBJ1-2; V gene: TRBV14; CDR3 protein: ASSQLPAYGYT
J gene: TRBJ2-5; V gene: TRBV6-5; CDR3 protein: ASSKHRVETQY
J gene: TRBJ1-2; V gene: TRBV25-1; CDR3 protein: ASSVWADYGYT